The 24 T cell receptor beta chains presented below share a single source sample, sequenced in a study of blood T cell repertoires in COVID-19. The table came from immunoSEQ multiplex PCR; TCRdb's copy has only in-frame clones and leaves some out. This table holds under 150,000 clones, approximately 86% found once. The sequenced sample was PBMCs or T cells enriched from blood (not recorded which). These TCRs come from a woman between 45 and 65 years old who had recovered from COVID-19.

The chain uses TRBV9 and TRBJ2-3; D perhaps matches TRBD1 (6 bases). V dropped 4 bases and J dropped 0 bases, with 21 bases sitting between them. The CDR3 has 18 amino acids. Germline V gene sequence: CDR1 SGDLS, CDR2 YYNGEE. CDR3 bases: TGTGCCAGCAGCAAACGAAACTTCCGGGACACGAGCACAGATACGCAGTATTTT. Its protein is CASSKRNFRDTSTDTQYF.

This clone appeared a few times. The chain combines TRBV9 with TRBJ2-2; TRBD1 matches at 7 bases. Germline V gives CDR1 SGDLS, CDR2 YYNGEE. V trimming: 2 bases; J trimming: 0 bases; junction bases outside the gene matches: 1. This CDR3 region has 15 residues. The CDR3 sequence: CASSVRGSNTGELFF. The CDR3 nucleotides are TGTGCCAGCAGCGTCAGGGGGTCGAACACCGGGGAGCTGTTTTTT. The full variable domain, completed using reference TRBV9 and TRBJ2-2, is DSGVTQTPKHLITATGQRVTLRCSPRSGDLSVYWYQQSLDQGLQFLIQYYNGEERAKGNILERFSAQQFPDLHSELNLSSLELGDSALYFCASSVRGSNTGELFFGEGSRLTVL.

The gene calls are TRBV12-3 or TRBV12-4 and TRBJ1-6; D not certain. There are 12 residues in the CDR3. Trimming took off 5 bases at V and 18 bases at J, with 17 bases between the two ends. CDR3 amino acids: CASSPSFGLPHF. In DNA form, the CDR3 reads TGTGCCAGCAGTCCCTCCTTTGGGCTCCCCCACTTT.

The chain combines TRBV7-2 with TRBJ1-6, with 7 bases identical to TRBD1. V trimming: 5 bases; J trimming: 8 bases; junction bases outside the gene matches: 3. The CDR3 has 13 amino acids. Germline V lookup: CDR1 SGHTA, CDR2 FQGNSA. The CDR3 DNA sequence: TGTGCCAGCAGCGTAGACAGGGATTCACCCCTCCACTTT. Its translation: CASSVDRDSPLHF.

In its sample, this clone was seen once. J is TRBJ2-3 and V is TRBV18, with 12 positions matching TRBD2. Germline assignment: CDR1 KGHSH and CDR2 LQKENI. The CDR3 loop spans 17 amino acids. J gave up 1 base and V 3 bases, and 5 bases lay outside the gene matches. This chain's CDR3 is CASSPRTSGEGTDTQYF. The CDR3 bases are TGTGCCAGCTCACCGCGGACTAGCGGGGAAGGCACAGATACGCAGTATTTT.

CDR3 sequence: CASSFGTTYEQYF. The CDR3 nucleotides are TGTGCCAGCAGTTTCGGGACTACCTACGAGCAGTACTTC. The chain joins TRBV12-3 or TRBV12-4 to TRBJ2-7; 7 bases align to TRBD2. The CDR3 sequence is 13 residues long. Trimming cost V 3 bases and J 2 bases; bases outside gene matches: 1.

This chain links TRBV5-1 with TRBJ1-6, with D perhaps matching TRBD1 (5 bases). This CDR3 spans 13 amino acids. With 5 bases removed from V and 8 bases from J, the gap between germline ends came to 11 bases. Germline V gene data show CDR1 as SGHRS and CDR2 as YFSETQ. CDR3 DNA: TGCGCCAGCAGTCCAGGGTTGGATTCACCCCTCCACTTT. Amino acids: CASSPGLDSPLHF.

The chain links TRBV29-1 to TRBJ2-1; 9 bases match TRBD1. The CDR3 runs 13 residues. Trimming removed 5 bases from V and 8 bases from J; junction bases left unmatched: 7. Germline V gene sequence: CDR1 SQVTM, CDR2 ANQGSEA. CDR3 nucleotide sequence: TGCAGCGTTCCTGAGACAGGGGGGTATGAGCAGTTCTTC. Encoded protein: CSVPETGGYEQFF.

This chain connects TRBV5-1 to TRBJ2-3; a weak D match, TRBD1 (5 bases). The CDR3 covers 16 residues. Germline values: CDR1 SGHRS, CDR2 YFSETQ. The germline V and J ends were trimmed by 1 base and 5 bases, with 17 bases remaining between them. The CDR3 DNA is TGCGCCAGCAGCTTGTCCGACAAGGGGTCGGGAGATACGCAGTATTTT. Its translation is CASSLSDKGSGDTQYF.

The J gene is TRBJ2-7, the V gene TRBV12-3 or TRBV12-4; D not certain. Trimming removed 5 bases from V and 4 bases from J, with 12 bases in between. The CDR3 sequence is 13 residues long. The CDR3 coding sequence is TGTGCCAGCAGTGACCCCGCCGGGTACGAGCAGTACTTC. Protein: CASSDPAGYEQYF.

This rearrangement joins TRBV7-9 to TRBJ1-2; perhaps TRBD1 as D (5 bases). This CDR3 has 15 residues. The germline V and J ends were trimmed by 4 bases and 1 base, with 13 bases remaining between them. Germline V lookup: CDR1 SEHNR, CDR2 FQNEAQ (reference sequence). CDR3 DNA sequence: TGTGCCAGCAGCTCTCCACAGGATTTTAACTATGGCTACACCTTC. Translation: CASSSPQDFNYGYTF.

The V and J genes are TRBV2 and TRBJ2-2, with 7 bases lining up with TRBD2. Germline lookup yields CDR1 SNHLY and CDR2 FYNNEI. The CDR3 has 16 amino acids. V shed 6 bases, J shed 5 bases, and the junction held 12 bases outside the gene matches. The CDR3 sequence is CASRPQAGRGTGELFF. The CDR3, as DNA: TGTGCCAGCAGACCTCAAGCGGGGAGGGGTACCGGGGAGCTGTTTTTT.

The rearrangement uses TRBV7-6 and TRBJ2-5; D unresolved. V lost 2 bases and J 9 bases, leaving 7 bases between the germline ends. In germline, CDR1 is SGHVS, CDR2 FNYEAQ. The length of the CDR3 is 11 residues. CDR3 sequence: CASSLTEAQYF. DNA of the CDR3: TGTGCCAGCAGCTTAACCGAGGCCCAGTACTTC.

The CDR3 DNA follows: TGCGCCAGCAGCCAAGATACAGGGTTGGACACTGAAGCTTTCTTT. This codes for CASSQDTGLDTEAFF. The V and J genes are TRBV4-1 and TRBJ1-1; a possible D gene is TRBD1 (6 bases). The CDR3 has 15 residues. Per germline, CDR1 MGHRA and CDR2 YSYEKL. The ends were cut back, 0 bases at V and 3 bases at J, with 11 bases in the middle.

This chain joins TRBV18 and TRBJ2-7; D is unclear. The germline V and J ends were trimmed by 2 bases and 7 bases, with 9 bases remaining between them. CDR1 is KGHSH, CDR2 LQKENI, per germline. This CDR3 is 12 amino acids long. CDR3 in amino acids: CASSPGLEEQYF. The CDR3 nucleotides read TGTGCCAGCTCACCAGGGCTCGAGGAGCAGTACTTC.

The chain is built from TRBV14 and TRBJ2-1; 7 bases fit TRBD1. V lost 5 bases and J lost 4; bases outside the gene matches: 11. There are 16 residues in the CDR3. The germline gives CDR1 SGHDN, CDR2 FVKESK. The CDR3 sequence: CASSNTYRGEYNEQFF. DNA of the CDR3: TGTGCCAGCAGCAATACCTACAGGGGCGAATACAATGAGCAGTTCTTC. Combining the CDR3 with reference TRBV14 and TRBJ2-1 gives the whole variable domain EAGVTQFPSHSVIEKGQTVTLRCDPISGHDNLYWYRRVMGKEIKFLLHFVKESKQDESGMPNNRFLAERTGGTYSTLKVQPAELEDSGVYFCASSNTYRGEYNEQFFGPGTRLTVL.

This rearrangement joins TRBV6-5 to TRBJ2-3; TRBD1 matches at 9 bases. The junction had 3 bases not matched to a gene; V was cut back by 5 bases and J by 0 bases. Germline CDR1 and CDR2: MNHEY and SVGAGI. The CDR3 totals 15 residues. The CDR3, as DNA: TGTGCCAGCAGTCGGACAGGGGTTAGCACAGATACGCAGTATTTT. It codes for CASSRTGVSTDTQYF.

V gene TRBV10-3 combines with J gene TRBJ1-5, with no clear D. There are 14 residues in the CDR3. V lost 4 bases to trimming and J lost 3 bases, with 10 bases between them. Germline V CDR1 and CDR2: ENHRY, SYGVKD. Here the CDR3 reads CAISALELNQPQHF. CDR3 bases: TGTGCCATCAGTGCATTAGAACTCAATCAGCCCCAGCATTTT.

The gene calls are TRBV2 and TRBJ2-1; tentatively, D is TRBD2 (6 bases). Germline CDR1 and CDR2: SNHLY and FYNNEI. CDR3 length: 13 amino acids. V was pared by 5 bases and J by 6 bases, with 11 bases between. CDR3 coding DNA: TGTGCCAGCAGTTTAAACGGGGGCAATGAGCAGTTCTTC. Its protein is CASSLNGGNEQFF.

This chain links TRBV19 with TRBJ2-7, with a weak D call TRBD2 (5 bases). V lost 7 bases, J lost 2 bases, and 27 bases lay in between. Germline V lookup: CDR1 LNHDA, CDR2 SQIVND (reference sequence). The CDR3 runs 18 residues. The chain's CDR3 is CASNGRGPLSSGTYEQYF. CDR3 in DNA: TGTGCCAGTAACGGGCGCGGACCCTTGTCCTCGGGGACCTACGAGCAGTACTTC.

The chain employs TRBV19 and TRBJ2-5; a possible D gene is TRBD1 (7 bases). In germline, CDR1 is LNHDA, CDR2 SQIVND (reference sequence). This CDR3 comprises 15 residues. Trimming pared 5 bases from V and 2 bases from J, leaving 15 bases between. The CDR3: CASSYKPGGQETQYF. CDR3 in DNA: TGTGCCAGTAGTTACAAACCAGGGGGGCAAGAGACCCAGTACTTC.

V is TRBV3-1 (or the pseudogene TRBV3-2) and J is TRBJ1-2, with D possibly being TRBD1 (5 bases). Between the trimmed V and J ends, which lost 4 bases and 5 bases, there was a span of 20 bases. From germline, CDR1 is LGHDT and CDR2 YNNKEL (reference sequence). This CDR3 spans 16 amino acids. Here the CDR3 DNA reads TGTGCCAGCAGCCCTCCCACGGGACTCACCACTTATGGCTACACCTTC. This translates into CASSPPTGLTTYGYTF.

This chain joins TRBV18 and TRBJ1-3, with D unresolved. The germline V and J ends were trimmed by 1 base and 0 bases, with 7 bases remaining between them. Germline CDR1 KGHSH, CDR2 LQKENI. This CDR3 comprises 15 residues. The chain's CDR3 is CASSPREGSGNTIYF. In DNA, the CDR3 is TGTGCCAGCTCACCACGCGAGGGCTCTGGAAACACCATATATTTT.

There are many counts of this clone. The J gene is TRBJ1-5, the V gene TRBV2, with 8 bases matching TRBD1. The CDR3 is 13 residues long. Germline assignment: CDR1 SNHLY and CDR2 FYNNEI. Trimming cost V 7 bases and J 6 bases; bases outside gene matches: 5. This CDR3 reads CASTRTGRQPQHF. CDR3 in DNA: TGTGCCAGCACCCGGACAGGGCGTCAGCCCCAGCATTTT.